Listed below are T cell receptor beta chains from one sample, sequenced in a study of regulatory T cells in long-lasting Graves disease. Using its own MiXCR run on the multiplex PCR reads, TCRdb lists one record per CDR3 protein. The sample carries 400,000 to 500,000 distinct CDR3 sequences, 12% to 15% recorded once. A further study also used this sample, focusing on T cells in Graves' hyperthyroidism and ophthalmopathy.

The sequences come from peripheral blood mononuclear cells (PBMCs), collected at new diagnosis, from a patient treated with antithyroid drugs. The receptors derive from a woman aged 45 to 65 with Graves disease. Both conserved end residues are part of each CDR3. Each record gives: V gene, clone size, J gene, D gene, CDR3 DNA, CDR3 protein. A D gene is named only where the DNA matches it firmly. Clone size is given for some rows only: seen once, a few or many times, or a class if the clone is expanded.

v_call: TRBV20-1
clone_size: few
j_call: TRBJ1-3
d_call: NA
cdr3_nt: TGCAGTGCTAGAGAAATTCAAAAATCCTTCTCTGGAAACACCATATATTTT
cdr3_aa: CSAREIQKSFSGNTIYF

v_call: TRBV12-5
clone_size: NA
j_call: TRBJ2-7
d_call: TRBD1
cdr3_nt: TGTGCTAGTGGTTTTCTACAGGGGCTCTACGAGCAGTACTTC
cdr3_aa: CASGFLQGLYEQYF

v_call: TRBV27
clone_size: NA
j_call: TRBJ2-7
d_call: TRBD1
cdr3_nt: TGTGCCAGCAGTTTATCCAGACAGGGCTACGAGCAGTACTTC
cdr3_aa: CASSLSRQGYEQYF

v_call: TRBV5-1
clone_size: NA
j_call: TRBJ2-6
d_call: NA
cdr3_nt: TGCGCCAGCAGCCGCTTCCAGGGTCGGTCTCCTGGGGCCAACGTCCTGACTTTC
cdr3_aa: CASSRFQGRSPGANVLTF

v_call: TRBV6-1
clone_size: many
j_call: TRBJ2-1
d_call: TRBD1
cdr3_nt: TGTGCCAGCAGTACAGGACAGGCGCCCTACAATGAGCAGTTCTTC
cdr3_aa: CASSTGQAPYNEQFF

v_call: TRBV6-1
clone_size: NA
j_call: TRBJ2-5
d_call: NA
cdr3_nt: TGTGCCACCCTCAAGGCGGATCAAGAGACCCAGTACTTC
cdr3_aa: CATLKADQETQYF

v_call: TRBV5-1
clone_size: many
j_call: TRBJ2-4
d_call: TRBD2
cdr3_nt: TGCGCCAGCAGCTTGGATTTAGCGGGAGTCGGAAACATTCAGTACTTC
cdr3_aa: CASSLDLAGVGNIQYF

v_call: TRBV5-1
clone_size: many
j_call: TRBJ2-2
d_call: TRBD2
cdr3_nt: TGCGCCAGCAGCTCTGGAGGACTAGGCACCGGGGAGCTGTTTTTT
cdr3_aa: CASSSGGLGTGELFF

v_call: TRBV10-3
clone_size: few
j_call: TRBJ2-7
d_call: NA
cdr3_nt: TGTGCCATCAGGGAGGTGGGGGAAAGCTACGAGCAGTACTTC
cdr3_aa: CAIREVGESYEQYF

v_call: TRBV5-1
clone_size: NA
j_call: TRBJ2-5
d_call: TRBD1
cdr3_nt: TGCGCCAGCAGCTTGGAAGGGCAGGGGGCGGAGACCCAGTACTTC
cdr3_aa: CASSLEGQGAETQYF

v_call: TRBV19
clone_size: NA
j_call: TRBJ2-3
d_call: TRBD2
cdr3_nt: TGTGCCACCAAGGTCGGACTAGCGCGCACAGATACGCAGTATTTT
cdr3_aa: CATKVGLARTDTQYF

v_call: TRBV6-1
clone_size: many
j_call: TRBJ2-1
d_call: TRBD1
cdr3_nt: TGTGCCACCGGAACCGGGACAGTAGGCAATGAGCAGTTCTTC
cdr3_aa: CATGTGTVGNEQFF

v_call: TRBV2
clone_size: many
j_call: TRBJ2-1
d_call: TRBD2
cdr3_nt: TGTGCCAGCAGATCTAGTGTGGGCGGGACTAGCGTCTACAATGAGCAGTTCTTC
cdr3_aa: CASRSSVGGTSVYNEQFF

v_call: TRBV20-1
clone_size: NA
j_call: TRBJ1-1
d_call: TRBD1
cdr3_nt: TGCAGTGCTAGTAAGAGGGCACAGGGGGGGACTGAAGCTTTCTTT
cdr3_aa: CSASKRAQGGTEAFF

v_call: TRBV19
clone_size: few
j_call: TRBJ2-7
d_call: TRBD1
cdr3_nt: TGTGCCAGTTGGAACGGACAGGGGGCGTTCGAGCAGTACTTC
cdr3_aa: CASWNGQGAFEQYF

v_call: TRBV27
clone_size: many
j_call: TRBJ1-1
d_call: NA
cdr3_nt: TGTGCCAGCAGTTTATCTTGGGCGGACACTGAAGCTTTCTTT
cdr3_aa: CASSLSWADTEAFF

v_call: TRBV9
clone_size: NA
j_call: TRBJ2-3
d_call: TRBD1
cdr3_nt: TGTGCCAGCAGCGTCGGGACAGGTTCTAGCACATATACGCAGTATTTT
cdr3_aa: CASSVGTGSSTYTQYF